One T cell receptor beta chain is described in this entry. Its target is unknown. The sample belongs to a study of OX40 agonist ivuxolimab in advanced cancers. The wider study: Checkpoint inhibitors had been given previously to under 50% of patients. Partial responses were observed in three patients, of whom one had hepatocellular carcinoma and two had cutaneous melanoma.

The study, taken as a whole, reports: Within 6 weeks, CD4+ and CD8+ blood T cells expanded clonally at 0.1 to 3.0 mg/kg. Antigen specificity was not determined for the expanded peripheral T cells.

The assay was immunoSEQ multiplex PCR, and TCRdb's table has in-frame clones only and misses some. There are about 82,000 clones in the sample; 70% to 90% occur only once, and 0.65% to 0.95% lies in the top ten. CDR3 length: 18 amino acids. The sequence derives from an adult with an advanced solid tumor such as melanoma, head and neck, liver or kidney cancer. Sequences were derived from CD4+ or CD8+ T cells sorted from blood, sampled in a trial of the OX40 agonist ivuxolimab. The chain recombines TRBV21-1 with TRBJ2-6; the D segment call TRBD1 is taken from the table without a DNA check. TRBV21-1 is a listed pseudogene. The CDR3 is CASSRTGTVLSGANVLTF. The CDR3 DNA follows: TGTGCCAGCAGTAGAACCGGGACAGTCCTCTCTGGGGCCAACGTCCTGACTTTC.